The present entry profiles one TCR beta chain with its context. This CDR3 is 13 amino acids long. V lost 6 bases, J lost 3 bases, and 4 bases stayed unmatched. This entry comes from a study of blood T cell repertoires in COVID-19. Source study methods: Using reference gene primer amplification, nucleated cell counts were estimated. The protocol was immunoSEQ multiplex PCR, while the TCRdb copy is restricted to in-frame clones and leaves out a portion. From that table come the V and J calls and clone size; the DNA was used to work out D and trimming. The sample shows about 97,000 clones, approximately 82% of them seen only once.

Sequencing input: peripheral blood. The sequence came from a man in his 60s with active or convalescent COVID-19. The chain employs TRBV12-3 or TRBV12-4 and TRBJ1-2, with TRBD1 matching over 7 bases. DNA for the CDR3: TGTGCCAGCAGCCTGGGACAGTACTATGGCTACACCTTC. This codes for CASSLGQYYGYTF.